Listed below are T cell receptor beta chains from one sample, sequenced in a study of identical twins. TCRdb called the 5' RACE reads again in MiXCR, with one record for every CDR3 protein. This table holds 400,000 to 650,000 distinct CDR3 sequences, around 20% found once. This sample was shared with a second study, whose subject was T cells expressing NK-cell markers.

The sequenced material came from CD4+ T cells sorted from blood. These receptors were collected from a woman between 18 and 29 years old in good health. CDR3s include the opening cysteine and the closing phenylalanine or tryptophan. Each record gives: clone size, V gene, J gene, D gene, CDR3 DNA, CDR3 protein. D genes are given only for firm matches. Clone size is not always given. Where it is, it says once, few, many or a class for expanded clones.

clone_size: NA; v_call: TRBV5-1; j_call: TRBJ1-1; d_call: NA; cdr3_nt: TGCGCCAGCAGCACCCCAACGGGGGACTCTGAAGCTTTCTTT; cdr3_aa: CASSTPTGDSEAFF
clone_size: NA; v_call: TRBV29-1; j_call: TRBJ1-3; d_call: NA; cdr3_nt: TGCAGCGTTGTAGGGGAAGGAAACACCATATATTTT; cdr3_aa: CSVVGEGNTIYF
clone_size: NA; v_call: TRBV20-1; j_call: TRBJ2-5; d_call: TRBD2; cdr3_nt: TGCAGTGCTAGTTCGGTAGCGGGGGACCAAGAGACCCAGTACTTC; cdr3_aa: CSASSVAGDQETQYF
clone_size: NA; v_call: TRBV14; j_call: TRBJ2-1; d_call: NA; cdr3_nt: TGTGCCAGCAGCCAAGGCTTCCTTCGAGCGAAGCAGTTCTTC; cdr3_aa: CASSQGFLRAKQFF
clone_size: NA; v_call: TRBV2; j_call: TRBJ1-5; d_call: NA; cdr3_nt: TGTGCCAGCAACACCTGGGGCAATCAGCCCCAGCATTTT; cdr3_aa: CASNTWGNQPQHF
clone_size: NA; v_call: TRBV12-3/TRBV12-4; j_call: TRBJ2-2; d_call: TRBD2; cdr3_nt: TGTGCCAGCAGGATGACTAGCGGGAGGGCTACCGGGGAGCTGTTTTTT; cdr3_aa: CASRMTSGRATGELFF
clone_size: NA; v_call: TRBV10-2; j_call: TRBJ2-5; d_call: NA; cdr3_nt: TGCGCCAGCAGTGAGGCGACTCTCCTTCAAGAGACCCAGTACTTC; cdr3_aa: CASSEATLLQETQYF
clone_size: few; v_call: TRBV12-3/TRBV12-4; j_call: TRBJ2-7; d_call: TRBD1; cdr3_nt: TGTGCCAGCAGTTTAAAGGGGGCTTACGAGCAGTACTTC; cdr3_aa: CASSLKGAYEQYF
clone_size: few; v_call: TRBV20-1; j_call: TRBJ2-2; d_call: TRBD2; cdr3_nt: TGCAGTGCTAATCTAGCGGGGTACACCGGGGAGCTGTTTTTT; cdr3_aa: CSANLAGYTGELFF
clone_size: NA; v_call: TRBV6-5; j_call: TRBJ1-5; d_call: NA; cdr3_nt: TGTGCCAGCAGCAGACTAAATCAGCCCCAGCATTTT; cdr3_aa: CASSRLNQPQHF
clone_size: few; v_call: TRBV12-3/TRBV12-4; j_call: TRBJ1-1; d_call: NA; cdr3_nt: TGTGCCAGCAGTTCTAGCGGGGTTAGGGCTTTCTTT; cdr3_aa: CASSSSGVRAFF
clone_size: NA; v_call: TRBV9; j_call: TRBJ1-5; d_call: NA; cdr3_nt: TGTGCCAGCAGCGCTACTGGGCTCAGCAATCAGCCCCAGCATTTT; cdr3_aa: CASSATGLSNQPQHF
clone_size: NA; v_call: TRBV18; j_call: TRBJ2-7; d_call: TRBD2; cdr3_nt: TGTGCCAGCTCACCACCCTCCCAACCGGGACTAGTTCCGTACTTC; cdr3_aa: CASSPPSQPGLVPYF